This entry lists 17 T cell receptor beta chains sequenced from one sample in a study of long-term antiretroviral therapy in people with HIV. With survey level as its setting, the immunoSEQ assay was v3.0. TCRdb's copy holds only in-frame clones and misses some; the assay was immunoSEQ multiplex PCR. The table shows 20,000 or so clones, with more than 65% occurring only once. The sequences come from unsorted PBMCs, collected at the start of antiretroviral therapy, before treatment. These receptors all stem from a man between 18 and 29 years old with HIV.

The chain links TRBV7-9 to TRBJ2-5, with TRBD1 identical over 7 bases. V lost 0 bases, J lost 4 bases, and 5 bases stayed unmatched. Germline CDR1 is SEHNR and CDR2 is FQNEAQ (reference sequence). The CDR3 runs 15 residues. The CDR3 DNA reads TGTGCCAGCAGCTTAGCGCGACAGGGCCCAGAGACCCAGTACTTC. Translation: CASSLARQGPETQYF.

This chain uses TRBV28 with TRBJ1-4, with a tentative D call TRBD1 (5 bases). Per germline, CDR1 MDHEN and CDR2 SYDVKM. The CDR3 consists of 12 residues. Trimming shortened V by 7 bases and J by 8 bases, and 11 bases separated the two germline ends. The CDR3 loop is CASIGGSEKLFF. DNA of the CDR3: TGTGCCAGCATTGGGGGATCCGAAAAACTGTTTTTT. The variable domain in full, with the rest retrieved from reference TRBV28 and TRBJ1-4, is DVKVTQSSRYLVKRTGEKVFLECVQDMDHENMFWYRQDPGLGLRLIYFSYDVKMKEKGDIPEGYSVSREKKERFSLILESASTNQTSMYLCASIGGSEKLFFGSGTQLSVL.

For the CDR3, the DNA is TGTGCCAGCAGTGCGCCGGGTCCACAAGAGACCCAGTACTTC. Residues: CASSAPGPQETQYF. The chain employs TRBV25-1 and TRBJ2-5; no reliable D call. Germline CDR1 and CDR2: MGHDK and SYGVNS. The length of the CDR3 is 14 residues. V gave up 4 bases and J gave up 2 bases, with 11 bases separating them.

The rearrangement joins TRBV7-9 to TRBJ2-2, with D perhaps matching TRBD2 (6 bases). The CDR3 consists of 13 residues. V lost 5 bases and J 4 bases, leaving 8 bases between the germline ends. The germline V gene has CDR1 SEHNR and CDR2 FQNEAQ (reference sequence). CDR3 amino acids: CASSARGTGELFF. The CDR3 DNA is TGTGCCAGCAGCGCGCGGGGCACCGGGGAGCTGTTTTTT.

The CDR3 is CASRTGGNYGYTF. CDR3 coding DNA: TGTGCCAGCAGGACAGGGGGGAATTATGGCTACACCTTC. This chain uses TRBV6-1 with TRBJ1-2; 9 bases match TRBD1. V was pared by 6 bases and J by 5 bases, with 4 bases of the junction left unmatched. Germline V lookup: CDR1 MNHNS, CDR2 SASEGT. This CDR3 spans 13 amino acids.

The genes are TRBV27 and TRBJ2-1, with 11 bases matching TRBD2. The CDR3 consists of 15 residues. Germline loops: CDR1 MNHEY, CDR2 SMNVEV (reference sequence). J was trimmed by 6 bases and V by 6 bases; bases with no gene match: 7. The CDR3 DNA reads as TGTGCCAGCAGCCCCGGGACTAGCGGTCTCAATGAGCAGTTCTTC. This translates into CASSPGTSGLNEQFF.

The genes are TRBV5-5 and TRBJ2-7; D call uncertain. This CDR3 comprises 14 residues. CDR1 SGHKS and CDR2 YYEKEE come from the germline V gene (reference sequence). Trimming pared 2 bases from V and 7 bases from J, leaving 16 bases between. The CDR3 loop is CASSFSINGREQYF. The CDR3 nucleotides read TGTGCCAGCAGCTTTAGTATAAATGGTAGAGAGCAGTACTTC. Variable domain in full (rest from reference TRBV5-5 and TRBJ2-7): DAGVTQSPTHLIKTRGQQVTLRCSPISGHKSVSWYQQVLGQGPQFIFQYYEKEERGRGNFPDRFSARQFPNYSSELNVNALLLGDSALYLCASSFSINGREQYFGPGTRLTVT.

The V gene is TRBV5-6, the J gene TRBJ1-4; D is unclear. V was shortened by 2 bases and J by 1 base, with 12 bases between the two germline ends. CDR1 is SGHDT, CDR2 YYEEEE, per germline. The CDR3 has 16 amino acids. The CDR3 protein is CASSLGPAITNEKLFF. The CDR3 nucleotides are TGTGCCAGCAGCTTAGGGCCGGCCATAACTAATGAAAAACTGTTTTTT.

The chain employs TRBV28 and TRBJ1-2; 9 bases agree with TRBD1. The trim removed 3 bases at V and 7 bases at J, leaving 6 bases unmatched. Germline V gives CDR1 MDHEN, CDR2 SYDVKM. The CDR3 contains 14 residues. CDR3 DNA: TGTGCCAGCAGTTTGCTTAGGACAGGGGTTGGCTACACCTTC. This translates into CASSLLRTGVGYTF.

The chain recombines TRBV19 with TRBJ1-2, with 8 bases matching TRBD1. The V gene end was trimmed by 9 bases and the J gene end by 9 bases; junction bases not matched to a gene: 12. Germline V CDR1 and CDR2: LNHDA, SQIVND (reference sequence). This CDR3 has 13 residues. The CDR3 sequence: CASLPGQVGSYTF. The CDR3 DNA sequence: TGTGCCAGCCTACCGGGACAGGTTGGTAGCTACACCTTC.

The rearrangement joins TRBV28 to TRBJ1-5; no clear D gene. From germline, CDR1 is MDHEN and CDR2 SYDVKM. The CDR3 spans 16 residues. Trimming took 2 bases from V and 5 from J, leaving 16 bases between them. In DNA form, the CDR3 reads TGTGCCAGCAGTTTAAATTTTTGGGGTGGTGATCAGCCCCAGCATTTT. This translates into CASSLNFWGGDQPQHF.

A word on this clone: The junction departs from the called germline gene at one end, perhaps through a read error. The rearrangement joins TRBV9 to TRBJ2-2; 10 bases are a match to TRBD1. The CDR3 spans 15 residues. Germline CDR1 is SGDLS and CDR2 is YYNGEE. CDR3 residues: CASSATGGAAGELFF. CDR3 nucleotides: TGTGCCAGCAGCGCGACAGGGGGCGCCGCCGGGGAACTGTTTTTT.

The chain joins TRBV27 to TRBJ2-7, with TRBD2 matching 8 bases. Germline CDR1 reads MNHEY; CDR2 reads SMNVEV (reference sequence). J was trimmed by 5 bases and V by 2 bases; bases with no gene match: 29. CDR3 length equals 22 residues. CDR3 region: CASSLIDRTSGTRGYVIHEQYF. In nucleotides, the CDR3 is TGTGCCAGCAGTTTAATCGATCGGACCTCCGGGACTAGAGGCTATGTTATCCACGAGCAGTACTTC.

The chain links TRBV29-1 to TRBJ1-2; D uncertain. The V end lost 4 bases, the J end lost 7 bases, and 13 bases lay between the germline ends. This CDR3 spans 12 amino acids. Germline-derived CDR1 and CDR2 are SQVTM and ANQGSEA. The CDR3 reads CSVGGPFPGYTF. In DNA, the CDR3 is TGCAGCGTTGGTGGTCCCTTCCCTGGCTACACCTTC.

This clone occurred once. The chain has TRBV14 and TRBJ1-5; TRBD1 is a possible D gene (5 bases). V lost 4 bases and J 9 bases, leaving 13 bases between the germline ends. The CDR3 spans 13 residues. The V gene's germline CDR1 is SGHDN and CDR2 FVKESK. The CDR3 loop reads CASSRGGSGPQHF. The CDR3 DNA is TGTGCCAGCAGCCGGGGGGGGAGTGGGCCCCAGCATTTT.

This clone showed up just once. This sequence joins TRBV7-8 and TRBJ2-2, with D perhaps being TRBD1 or TRBD2 (7 bases each). The V and J ends lost 1 base and 6 bases respectively, with 18 bases between them. Germline V CDR1 and CDR2: SGHVS, FQNEAQ. The CDR3 totals 17 residues. In DNA, the CDR3 is TGTGCCAGCAGCTTAGAATTGCGTGGGAGGGGGCCCGGGGAGCTGTTTTTT. Translated: CASSLELRGRGPGELFF.

This clone showed up just once. The rearrangement links TRBV5-4 to TRBJ2-7; perhaps TRBD2 as D (5 bases). Germline V gene data show CDR1 as SGHNT and CDR2 as YYREEE (reference sequence). The CDR3 contains 12 residues. V was pared by 7 bases and J by 0 bases, with 8 bases between. The CDR3 here is CASHRDSYEQYF. CDR3 in DNA: TGTGCCAGCCACCGGGACTCCTACGAGCAGTACTTC. Based on the CDR3 plus reference TRBV5-4 and TRBJ2-7, the full variable domain is ETGVTQSPTHLIKTRGQQVTLRCSSQSGHNTVSWYQQALGQGPQFIFQYYREEENGRGNFPPRFSGLQFPNYSSELNVNALELDDSALYLCASHRDSYEQYFGPGTRLTVT.